The rows below give T cell receptor beta chains drawn from one sample of a study of cytomegalovirus exposure and HLA in healthy donors. TCRdb's table, derived via immunoSEQ multiplex PCR, lists solely in-frame clones and lacks some. Of tens of thousands of clones listed, over 75% are singletons. The material sequenced was PBMCs. The source is a woman younger than 45 in good health and CMV-seronegative. CDR3s include the opening cysteine and the closing phenylalanine or tryptophan. The D gene is left open where the match is weak. The size entry is marked missing in some rows and otherwise reads once, few, many or a size class.

cdr3_aa cdr3_nt d_call j_call cdr3_length v_call clone_size
CSVVDTSTDTQYF TGCAGCGTTGTAGATACTAGCACAGATACGCAGTATTTT - TRBJ2-3 13 TRBV29-1 few
CAWSPGTGNSYEQYF TGTGCCTGGAGTCCAGGGACAGGGAACTCCTACGAGCAGTACTTC TRBD1 TRBJ2-7 15 TRBV30 -
CASSALAGTYEQYF TGTGCCAGCAGCGCCTTAGCGGGGACCTACGAGCAGTACTTC TRBD2 TRBJ2-7 14 TRBV7-8 -
CSVRTGANTGELFF TGCAGCGTTCGGACAGGGGCGAACACCGGGGAGCTGTTTTTT TRBD1 TRBJ2-2 14 TRBV29-1 -
CASRPPGLEWTEAFF TGTGCCAGCAGACCTCCAGGGCTCGAATGGACTGAAGCTTTCTTT - TRBJ1-1 15 TRBV7-9 -
CASSFREQFF TGTGCCAGCAGTTTCCGGGAGCAGTTCTTC - TRBJ2-1 10 TRBV28 -
CASSLERRAGELFF TGTGCCAGCAGCTTAGAACGGAGGGCCGGGGAGCTGTTTTTT - TRBJ2-2 14 TRBV7-9 -
CSAMANYGYTF TGCAGTGCGATGGCAAACTATGGCTACACCTTC - TRBJ1-2 11 TRBV20-1 once
CASRDRGHVTDTQYF TGTGCCAGCAGGGACAGGGGGCATGTGACAGATACGCAGTATTTT TRBD1 TRBJ2-3 15 TRBV6-1 -
CASSFRGPGELFF TGTGCCAGTAGTTTCCGTGGGCCCGGGGAGCTGTTTTTT - TRBJ2-2 13 TRBV19 few
CSVERLGETQYF TGCAGCGTTGAACGGCTAGGTGAGACCCAGTACTTC - TRBJ2-5 12 TRBV29-1 -
CASSSLGGKDGYTF TGTGCCAGCAGTTCCCTAGGAGGGAAAGATGGCTACACCTTC - TRBJ1-2 14 TRBV28 -
CASSQGGRGSNYGYTF TGCGCCAGCAGCCAAGGAGGGAGGGGATCTAACTATGGCTACACCTTC - TRBJ1-2 16 TRBV4-1 -
CASSYWAGADGELFF TGTGCCAGCAGTTACTGGGCGGGAGCGGACGGGGAGCTGTTTTTT TRBD2 TRBJ2-2 15 TRBV6-5 -
CAWSVAGKYNEQFF TGTGCCTGGAGTGTAGCGGGTAAATACAATGAGCAGTTCTTC - TRBJ2-1 14 TRBV30 -
CAWSVPGGASGAYEQYF TGTGCCTGGAGTGTACCGGGCGGGGCTAGCGGAGCTTACGAGCAGTACTTC TRBD2 TRBJ2-7 17 TRBV30 -
CASSRGGRETQYF TGTGCTAGCAGCCGCGGGGGGCGAGAGACCCAGTACTTC TRBD2 TRBJ2-5 13 TRBV7-7 -
CSVVGREVTDTQYF TGCAGCGTTGTCGGTCGGGAGGTCACAGATACGCAGTATTTT TRBD2 TRBJ2-3 14 TRBV29-1 -
CAWSKGGEDNEQFF TGTGCCTGGAGTAAGGGCGGGGAAGACAATGAGCAGTTCTTC - TRBJ2-1 14 TRBV30 -
CASSYSGGGNEKLFF TGTGCCAGCAGTTACTCAGGGGGCGGTAATGAAAAACTGTTTTTT TRBD1 TRBJ1-4 15 TRBV6-5 few
CASSLMGPPGHRDYGYTF TGTGCCAGCAGCCTAATGGGGCCACCGGGACATAGGGACTATGGCTACACCTTC - TRBJ1-2 18 TRBV16 -
CASSKGLAGNNEQFF TGTGCCAGCAGTAAAGGACTAGCGGGTAACAATGAGCAGTTCTTC TRBD2 TRBJ2-1 15 TRBV2 few
CASSERDRAVETQYF TGTGCCAGCAGTGAACGGGACAGGGCGGTGGAGACCCAGTACTTC TRBD1 TRBJ2-5 15 TRBV25-1 -
CASSAEGSYEQYF TGTGCCAGCAGCGCAGAGGGTTCCTACGAGCAGTACTTC - TRBJ2-7 13 TRBV7-9 -
CASSQKGDSQQYF TGCGCCAGCAGCCAAAAAGGCGACAGCCAGCAGTACTTC - TRBJ2-7 13 TRBV4-1 -
CSVPGQGNTIYF TGCAGCGTTCCGGGACAGGGGAACACCATATATTTT TRBD1 TRBJ1-3 12 TRBV29-1 -
CASSDIRRQGTEAFF TGTGCCAGCAGTGATATACGAAGACAGGGCACTGAAGCTTTCTTT TRBD1 TRBJ1-1 15 TRBV28 few
CASSYSRLAGPGELFF TGTGCCAGCAGTTACTCGAGGCTAGCGGGACCCGGGGAGCTGTTTTTT TRBD2 TRBJ2-2 16 TRBV6-5 -
CASSEVGQAFYEQYF TGTGCCAGCAGTGAAGTAGGACAGGCGTTCTACGAGCAGTACTTC TRBD1 TRBJ2-7 15 TRBV25-1 -
CAWKRWSGGNEQFF TGTGCCTGGAAAAGGTGGTCCGGAGGCAATGAGCAGTTCTTC - TRBJ2-1 14 TRBV30 -
CASRSWGEETQYF TGTGCCAGCAGGAGTTGGGGGGAGGAGACCCAGTACTTC - TRBJ2-5 13 TRBV2 once
CASSLQGAPSEAFF TGTGCCAGCAGTTTACAGGGGGCACCGAGTGAAGCTTTCTTT TRBD1 TRBJ1-1 14 TRBV6-6 -
CASTSSYNEQFF TGTGCCAGCACTAGCTCGTACAATGAGCAGTTCTTC - TRBJ2-1 12 TRBV27 -
CASQKGGQGYTEAFF TGTGCCAGCCAAAAGGGAGGACAGGGTTACACTGAAGCTTTCTTT TRBD1 TRBJ1-1 15 TRBV9 -
CASSSSGANVLTF TGTGCCAGCAGTTCTTCTGGGGCCAACGTCCTGACTTTC - TRBJ2-6 13 TRBV6-5 -
CAWSVRRSRGWGTEAFF TGTGCCTGGAGTGTAAGGCGGTCCAGGGGATGGGGCACTGAAGCTTTCTTT - TRBJ1-1 17 TRBV30 -
CSVVGQGAFF TGCAGCGTTGTGGGACAAGGAGCTTTCTTT - TRBJ1-1 10 TRBV29-1 -
CASSEGGRNNEQFF TGTGCCAGCAGTGAGGGCGGGAGGAACAATGAGCAGTTCTTC TRBD2 TRBJ2-1 14 TRBV6-4 -
CASSFGQFNQPQHF TGTGCCAGCAGCTTCGGACAGTTCAATCAGCCCCAGCATTTT - TRBJ1-5 14 TRBV6-6 once
CASSFHAGVNTEAFF TGTGCCAGCAGCTTTCACGCAGGGGTGAACACTGAAGCTTTCTTT - TRBJ1-1 15 TRBV7-2 -
CATRRRPGKDGYTF TGTGCCACCCGCAGGAGGCCGGGGAAGGATGGCTACACCTTC - TRBJ1-2 14 TRBV2 -
CSVATGTSVSDTQYF TGCAGCGTTGCGACCGGGACTAGCGTTTCAGATACGCAGTATTTT TRBD2 TRBJ2-3 15 TRBV29-1 few
CASSDRRDEQFF TGCGCCAGCAGTGACAGGAGGGATGAGCAGTTCTTC - TRBJ2-1 12 TRBV10-2 -
CAWLRGRYEQYF TGTGCCTGGCTCAGGGGTAGGTACGAGCAGTACTTC - TRBJ2-7 12 TRBV30 once
CASSLMGQGVYTF TGTGCCAGCAGCTTAATGGGACAGGGCGTCTACACCTTC TRBD1 TRBJ1-2 13 TRBV7-3 -